The rows below give T cell receptor beta chains drawn from one sample of a study of technical replicates of blood from a handful of donors. Measured with immunoSEQ multiplex PCR; TCRdb has only the in-frame clones, and not every one. The repertoire consists of about 80,000 clones, with less than 95% occurring once and the leading ten covering around 0.41%. The source material was T cells isolated from PBMCs. The receptors come from a human donor in good health. Both conserved end residues are part of each CDR3. The order of the fields is J gene, clone size, D gene, V gene, CDR3 protein, CDR3 DNA. The D gene is left open where the match is weak. Clone size is not always given. Where it is, it says once, few, many or a class for expanded clones.

TRBJ2-7,NA,NA,TRBV5-4,CASSWDWDGGEQYF,TGTGCCAGCAGCTGGGACTGGGATGGGGGGGAGCAGTACTTC
TRBJ1-1,NA,TRBD1,TRBV6-1,CASSENMAGGRNTEAFF,TGTGCCAGCAGTGAAAATATGGCAGGGGGGAGGAACACTGAAGCTTTCTTT
TRBJ1-1,NA,NA,TRBV9,CASTQGGDTEAFF,TGTGCCAGCACCCAAGGGGGGGACACTGAAGCTTTCTTT
TRBJ1-1,NA,TRBD1,TRBV5-8,CASSNRGRTEAFF,TGTGCCAGCAGCAACAGGGGAAGAACTGAAGCTTTCTTT
TRBJ1-1,NA,NA,TRBV14,CASSQIRWTEAFF,TGTGCCAGCAGCCAAATCCGGTGGACTGAAGCTTTCTTT
TRBJ2-7,once,TRBD2,TRBV14,CASSQLSLAAYEQYF,TGTGCCAGCAGCCAACTATCACTAGCGGCCTACGAGCAGTACTTC
TRBJ1-5,NA,NA,TRBV7-9,CASSLDLDTHQPQHF,TGTGCCAGCAGCTTAGATCTGGACACCCATCAGCCCCAGCATTTT
TRBJ2-4,NA,NA,TRBV19,CASSISWAAKNIQYF,TGTGCCAGTAGTATTTCGTGGGCCGCCAAAAACATTCAGTACTTC
TRBJ2-7,NA,NA,TRBV18,CASSPAAVEEQYF,TGTGCCAGCTCACCTGCGGCAGTAGAAGAGCAGTACTTC
TRBJ2-3,once,NA,TRBV7-6,CASSLSGFDTDTQYF,TGTGCCAGCAGCTTATCAGGGTTTGACACAGATACGCAGTATTTT
TRBJ2-3,NA,NA,TRBV29-1,CSVVQGGTDTQYF,TGCAGCGTTGTTCAGGGCGGCACAGATACGCAGTATTTT
TRBJ2-2,NA,TRBD2,TRBV9,CASSVGVNSGIGELFF,TGTGCCAGCAGCGTAGGGGTTAATAGCGGGATCGGGGAGCTGTTTTTT
TRBJ2-7,NA,NA,TRBV28,CASGYRESYEQYF,TGTGCCAGCGGTTACAGGGAATCCTACGAGCAGTACTTC
TRBJ2-7,NA,NA,TRBV27,CASSSTVTYEQYF,TGTGCCAGCAGTTCTACAGTTACCTACGAGCAGTACTTC
TRBJ1-1,NA,NA,TRBV6-4,CASSDGGNTEAFF,TGTGCCAGCAGTGACGGCGGGAACACTGAAGCTTTCTTT
TRBJ1-2,NA,TRBD1,TRBV6-5,CASSPTQGAYGYTF,TGTGCCAGCAGTCCCACACAGGGGGCTTATGGCTACACCTTC
TRBJ2-7,NA,NA,TRBV12-5,CASGPHNRASYEQYF,TGTGCTAGTGGCCCCCATAACAGGGCGTCCTACGAGCAGTACTTC
TRBJ2-3,NA,NA,TRBV5-1,CASSLVPETTDTQYF,TGCGCCAGCAGCTTGGTGCCGGAGACCACAGATACGCAGTATTTT
TRBJ2-7,NA,TRBD1,TRBV10-3,CAISERDRGLQEQYF,TGTGCCATCAGTGAGAGGGACAGGGGCCTTCAAGAGCAGTACTTC
TRBJ2-3,NA,TRBD2,TRBV9,CASSASGVSTDTQYF,TGTGCCAGCAGCGCTAGCGGGGTTAGCACAGATACGCAGTATTTT
TRBJ2-1,NA,TRBD2,TRBV7-9,CASSSTSGATYNEQFF,TGTGCCAGCAGCTCGACTAGCGGGGCTACCTACAATGAGCAGTTCTTC
TRBJ2-3,once,TRBD1,TRBV4-2,CASSHPAVDRAGTDTQYF,TGTGCCAGCAGCCACCCCGCCGTCGACAGGGCCGGCACAGATACGCAGTATTTT
TRBJ2-3,NA,TRBD2,TRBV19,CASKDLGLVPDTQYF,TGTGCCAGTAAAGATTTAGGACTAGTGCCAGATACGCAGTATTTT
TRBJ2-1,NA,TRBD2,TRBV2,CASSELASGSNEQFF,TGTGCCAGCAGTGAATTGGCTAGCGGGAGCAATGAGCAGTTCTTC
TRBJ2-5,NA,NA,TRBV30,CACNGGETQYF,TGTGCCTGTAACGGAGGGGAGACCCAGTACTTC
TRBJ2-7,NA,NA,TRBV29-1,CSVVLHEQYF,TGCAGCGTTGTCCTCCACGAGCAGTACTTC
TRBJ2-2,NA,NA,TRBV6-1,CASSETHATGELFF,TGTGCCAGCAGTGAAACACATGCTACCGGGGAGCTGTTTTTT
TRBJ2-3,NA,TRBD2,TRBV27,CASSFLGTIPNTDTQYF,TGTGCCAGCAGTTTCTTAGGGACTATCCCTAACACAGATACGCAGTATTTT
TRBJ1-2,NA,NA,TRBV6-5,CASSYGRGDYGYTF,TGTGCCAGCAGTTACGGCAGGGGAGACTATGGCTACACCTTC
TRBJ1-1,NA,TRBD1,TRBV2,CASPDRGLSMNTEAFF,TGTGCCAGCCCCGACAGGGGCCTCTCCATGAACACTGAAGCTTTCTTT
TRBJ2-7,NA,TRBD2,TRBV7-6,CASSLDAGVTEQYF,TGTGCCAGCAGCTTAGACGCGGGAGTCACCGAGCAGTACTTC
TRBJ2-1,NA,NA,TRBV5-1,CASSFAYGRDSYNEQFF,TGCGCCAGCAGCTTTGCCTACGGGAGAGACTCCTACAATGAGCAGTTCTTC
TRBJ2-1,few,TRBD1,TRBV19,CASSGQGGNEQFF,TGTGCCAGCTCGGGACAGGGAGGCAATGAGCAGTTCTTC
TRBJ2-7,NA,TRBD1,TRBV11-3,CASSPRGLEQYF,TGTGCCAGCAGCCCCAGGGGGCTCGAGCAGTACTTC
TRBJ2-7,once,TRBD1,TRBV6-7,CASTEDRAYEQYF,TGTGCCAGCACCGAAGACAGGGCTTACGAGCAGTACTTC
TRBJ2-7,NA,TRBD1,TRBV18,CASSPADRADLYEQYF,TGTGCCAGCTCACCAGCCGACAGGGCAGACCTTTACGAGCAGTACTTC
TRBJ2-5,NA,TRBD2,TRBV4-1,CASSRGTSGIRETQYF,TGCGCCAGCAGCCGAGGGACTAGCGGGATACGAGAGACCCAGTACTTC
TRBJ1-3,NA,NA,TRBV7-2,CASSIDRSSGNTIYF,TGTGCCAGCAGCATCGACAGAAGCTCTGGAAACACCATATATTTT
TRBJ2-2,NA,TRBD2,TRBV10-1,CASSDPGLAGDTGELFF,TGCGCCAGCAGCGACCCCGGACTAGCGGGAGACACCGGGGAGCTGTTTTTT
TRBJ2-7,NA,TRBD2,TRBV15,CATSRDLAGEPEQYF,TGTGCCACCAGCAGAGATCTAGCGGGAGAGCCTGAGCAGTACTTC
TRBJ2-1,once,NA,TRBV25-1,CASSARESEQFF,TGTGCCAGCAGTGCCAGGGAAAGCGAGCAGTTCTTC
TRBJ1-1,few,NA,TRBV29-1,CSATGIGTEAFF,TGCAGCGCCACAGGGATCGGGACTGAAGCTTTCTTT
TRBJ2-7,NA,NA,TRBV7-9,CASSSTSPVFGEQYF,TGTGCCAGCAGCTCTACTAGCCCAGTCTTTGGCGAGCAGTACTTC
TRBJ2-1,once,TRBD2,TRBV6-1,CASSVSGSFNEQFF,TGTGCCAGCAGTGTCAGCGGGAGTTTCAATGAGCAGTTCTTC
TRBJ2-1,NA,NA,TRBV21-1,CASRQETSGRINEQFF,TGTGCCAGCAGGCAAGAGACTAGCGGGAGAATCAATGAGCAGTTCTTC
TRBJ2-3,NA,TRBD1,TRBV27,CASSRGTGAFTDTQYF,TGTGCCAGCAGTCGGGGGACAGGGGCCTTCACAGATACGCAGTATTTT
TRBJ2-7,NA,NA,TRBV5-1,CASSLAVSGAYEQYF,TGCGCCAGCAGCTTGGCTGTCTCAGGGGCCTACGAGCAGTACTTC
TRBJ1-5,NA,TRBD1,TRBV7-6,CASSLGRGLNQPQHF,TGTGCCAGCAGCTTAGGCAGGGGGCTCAATCAGCCCCAGCATTTT
TRBJ1-1,NA,NA,TRBV6-5,CASSYGEALREAFF,TGTGCCAGCAGTTACGGGGAGGCCCTAAGAGAAGCTTTCTTT
TRBJ2-1,NA,TRBD2,TRBV5-1,CASSWGGSINNEQFF,TGCGCCAGCAGCTGGGGAGGGAGTATAAACAATGAGCAGTTCTTC
TRBJ2-7,NA,NA,TRBV5-1,CASSKGLNFYEQYF,TGCGCCAGCAGCAAGGGGCTCAACTTCTACGAGCAGTACTTC
TRBJ1-1,NA,NA,TRBV30,CAWTQGDTEAFF,TGTGCCTGGACACAGGGAGACACTGAAGCTTTCTTT
TRBJ2-7,NA,TRBD2,TRBV27,CASSPGAGGSNEQYF,TGTGCCAGCAGTCCAGGAGCGGGAGGTAGCAACGAGCAGTACTTC
TRBJ1-2,NA,TRBD1,TRBV7-3,CASRAGQGYGYTF,TGTGCCAGCAGGGCGGGACAGGGATATGGCTACACCTTC
TRBJ1-2,NA,NA,TRBV18,CASSPPGQGDGYTF,TGTGCCAGCTCACCACCGGGCCAGGGTGATGGCTACACCTTC